This T cell receptor (beta chain) was sequenced in a study of blood T cell repertoires in COVID-19. As for the study in general: Italy, Spain and the United States were the sources of the convalescent and acute COVID-19 samples. T cells, B-cell-depleted T cells, or PBMCs provided the cDNA or gDNA that served as material.

The germline V gene encodes CDR1 MGHRA and CDR2 YSYEKL. The CDR3 spans 16 residues. Trimming shortened V by 1 base and J by 0 bases, and 11 bases separated the two germline ends. Original processing methods: How many nucleated cells were present was estimated from reference gene primer amplification. Profiling relied on immunoSEQ multiplex PCR, and the TCRdb table lists in-frame clones only, not all of them. The DNA gave D and trimming, while V, J and clone size come from that table. Of about 94,000 clones listed, roughly 80% are singletons. The sequencing input was peripheral blood. This chain uses TRBV4-1 with TRBJ2-3; D is ambiguous. The TCR comes from a man in his sixties with acute or convalescent COVID-19. The CDR3 nucleotides are TGCGCCAGCAGCCAAGCTCCAGCGCCTAGCACAGATACGCAGTATTTT. This gives the protein CASSQAPAPSTDTQYF.